The clone carrying this TCR beta chain is a singleton in its sample. Germline values: CDR1 MNHNS, CDR2 SASEGT. V was shortened by 7 bases and J by 2 bases, with 11 bases between the two germline ends. The CDR3 runs 13 residues. The sample originates from a study of T-cell memory formation after mild COVID-19. TCRdb redid the calling of the 5' RACE reads with MiXCR, one entry per CDR3 protein. The sample yields roughly 250,000 distinct CDR3 sequences, approximately 16% seen once. Sequencing was performed on PBMCs or a T cell subset sorted from them (not recorded which). This rearrangement joins TRBV6-1 to TRBJ2-5; a possible D gene is TRBD1 (6 bases). The clonotype comes from a man aged 18-30 years who had mild COVID-19 (a few samples of this study predate the infection). Cell type and time point are not known. For the CDR3, the DNA is TGTGCCAGCATGGAGACAGGACAAGAGACCCAGTACTTC. Translating it yields CASMETGQETQYF.